This T cell receptor (beta chain) is drawn from a study of blood T cells in healthy people across ages. Study-wide points: For the donors, CMV status was unknown and possibly confounded expanded clonotype changes. The diversity estimates, figures obtained from one million T cells, were considered underestimates.

Germline V lookup: CDR1 MNHEY, CDR2 SVGEGT. This CDR3 has 15 residues. V lost 7 bases and J lost 4; bases outside the gene matches: 6. Alongside a J-beta primer mix, a sample-barcoded 5' primer served in a second PCR lasting about 6 to 11 cycles. TCRdb analysed the 5' RACE reads with MiXCR anew, one entry per CDR3 protein. The sample records 500,000 to 550,000 distinct CDR3 sequences, around 24% being singletons. There are a few counts of this clonotype. Antigen specificity is unknown. These same data were also listed under a study on T cells of mothers and their children. That source reports: Three healthy Caucasian mothers and their six children donated. Approximately 2.7 million TCR beta reads per child versus over 9.5 million per mother.

V and J are TRBV6-2 or TRBV6-3 and TRBJ2-2, with 10 bases matching TRBD1. The sample taken for sequencing was blood. This clonotype was sampled from a boy aged 5-17 years in good health. CDR3 DNA: TGTGCCAGCATAGACAGGGGGCTGGTCACCGGGGAGCTGTTTTTT. This sequence encodes CASIDRGLVTGELFF.